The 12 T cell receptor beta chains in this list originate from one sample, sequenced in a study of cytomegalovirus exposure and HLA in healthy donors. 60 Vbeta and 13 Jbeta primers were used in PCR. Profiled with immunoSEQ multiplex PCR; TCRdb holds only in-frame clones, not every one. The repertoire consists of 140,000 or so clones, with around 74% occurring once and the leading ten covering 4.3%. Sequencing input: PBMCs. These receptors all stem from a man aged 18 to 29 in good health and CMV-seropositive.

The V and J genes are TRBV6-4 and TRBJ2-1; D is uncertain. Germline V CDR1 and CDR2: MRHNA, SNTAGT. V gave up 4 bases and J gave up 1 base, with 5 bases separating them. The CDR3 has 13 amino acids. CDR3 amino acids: CASSVESYNEQFF. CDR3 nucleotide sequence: TGTGCCAGCAGTGTTGAGTCCTACAATGAGCAGTTCTTC.

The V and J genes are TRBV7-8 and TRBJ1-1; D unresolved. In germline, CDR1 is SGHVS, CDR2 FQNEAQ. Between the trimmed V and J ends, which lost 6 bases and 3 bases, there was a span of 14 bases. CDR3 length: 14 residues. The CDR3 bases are TGTGCCAGCAGTCTCGGAGGAGAGGACACTGAAGCTTTCTTT. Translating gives CASSLGGEDTEAFF. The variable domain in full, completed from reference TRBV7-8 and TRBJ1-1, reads GAGVSQSPRYKVAKRGQDVALRCDPISGHVSLFWYQQALGQGPEFLTYFQNEAQLDKSGLPSDRFFAERPEGSVSTLKIQRTQQEDSAVYLCASSLGGEDTEAFFGQGTRLTVV.

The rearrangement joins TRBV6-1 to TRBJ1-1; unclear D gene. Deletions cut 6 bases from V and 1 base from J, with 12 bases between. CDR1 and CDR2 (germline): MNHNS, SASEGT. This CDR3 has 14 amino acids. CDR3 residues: CASSLGGGNTEAFF. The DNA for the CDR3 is TGTGCCAGCAGCCTAGGAGGCGGGAACACTGAAGCTTTCTTT.

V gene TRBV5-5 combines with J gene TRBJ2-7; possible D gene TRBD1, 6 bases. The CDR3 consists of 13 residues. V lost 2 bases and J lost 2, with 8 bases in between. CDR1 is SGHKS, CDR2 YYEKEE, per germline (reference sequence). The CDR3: CASSFRTAYEQYF. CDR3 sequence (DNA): TGTGCCAGCAGCTTCAGGACAGCCTACGAGCAGTACTTC.

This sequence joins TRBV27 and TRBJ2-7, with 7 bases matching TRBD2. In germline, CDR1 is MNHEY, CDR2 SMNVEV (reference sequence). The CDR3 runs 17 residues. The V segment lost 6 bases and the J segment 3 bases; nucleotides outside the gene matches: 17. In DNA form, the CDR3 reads TGTGCCAGCAGCTCCCTGGGTGGACTAGTAACCCTCTACGAGCAGTACTTC. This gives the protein CASSSLGGLVTLYEQYF.

This CDR3 is CASSQDFGVEAIQYF. CDR3 coding DNA: TGTGCCAGCAGCCAAGATTTCGGGGTGGAGGCCATTCAGTACTTC. J is TRBJ2-4 and V is TRBV4-2, with a weak D call TRBD2 (5 bases). Trimming took 0 bases from V and 9 from J, leaving 15 bases between them. This CDR3 spans 15 amino acids. The germline V gene encodes CDR1 LGHNA and CDR2 YNFKEQ.

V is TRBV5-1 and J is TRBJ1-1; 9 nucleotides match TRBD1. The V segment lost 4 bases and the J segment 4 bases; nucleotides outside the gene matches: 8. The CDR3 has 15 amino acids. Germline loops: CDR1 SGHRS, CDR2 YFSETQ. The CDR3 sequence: CASSGGQGRTTEAFF. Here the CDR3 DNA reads TGCGCCAGCAGCGGGGGACAGGGCCGAACCACTGAAGCTTTCTTT.

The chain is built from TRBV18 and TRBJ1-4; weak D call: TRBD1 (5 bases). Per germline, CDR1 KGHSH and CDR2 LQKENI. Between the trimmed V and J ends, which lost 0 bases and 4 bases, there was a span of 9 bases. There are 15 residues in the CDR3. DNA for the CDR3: TGTGCCAGCTCACCACCGGCAGGGTATAATGAAAAACTGTTTTTT. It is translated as CASSPPAGYNEKLFF. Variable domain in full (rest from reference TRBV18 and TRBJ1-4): NAGVMQNPRHLVRRRGQEARLRCSPMKGHSHVYWYRQLPEEGLKFMVYLQKENIIDESGMPKERFSAEFPKEGPSILRIQQVVRGDSAAYFCASSPPAGYNEKLFFGSGTQLSVL.

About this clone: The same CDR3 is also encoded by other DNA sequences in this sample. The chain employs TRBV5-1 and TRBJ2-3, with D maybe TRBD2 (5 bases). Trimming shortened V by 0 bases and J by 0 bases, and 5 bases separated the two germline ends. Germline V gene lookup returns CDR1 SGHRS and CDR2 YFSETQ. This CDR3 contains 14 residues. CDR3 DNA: TGCGCCAGCAGCTTGGCGGGGAGCACAGATACGCAGTATTTT. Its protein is CASSLAGSTDTQYF. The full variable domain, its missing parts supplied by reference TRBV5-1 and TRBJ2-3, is KAGVTQTPRYLIKTRGQQVTLSCSPISGHRSVSWYQQTPGQGLQFLFEYFSETQRNKGNFPGRFSGRQFSNSRSEMNVSTLELGDSALYLCASSLAGSTDTQYFGPGTRLTVL.

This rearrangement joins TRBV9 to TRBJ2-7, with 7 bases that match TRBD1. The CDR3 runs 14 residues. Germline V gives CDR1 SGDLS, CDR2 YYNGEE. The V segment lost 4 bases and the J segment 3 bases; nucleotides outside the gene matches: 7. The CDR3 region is CASSFGTENYEQYF. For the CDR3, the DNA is TGTGCCAGCAGCTTCGGGACAGAGAACTACGAGCAGTACTTC.

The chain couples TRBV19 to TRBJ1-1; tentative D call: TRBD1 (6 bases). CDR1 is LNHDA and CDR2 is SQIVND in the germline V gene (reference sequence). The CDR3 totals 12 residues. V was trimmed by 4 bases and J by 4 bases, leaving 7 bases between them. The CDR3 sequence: CASSNRATEAFF. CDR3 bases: TGTGCCAGTAGTAACAGGGCCACTGAAGCTTTCTTT.

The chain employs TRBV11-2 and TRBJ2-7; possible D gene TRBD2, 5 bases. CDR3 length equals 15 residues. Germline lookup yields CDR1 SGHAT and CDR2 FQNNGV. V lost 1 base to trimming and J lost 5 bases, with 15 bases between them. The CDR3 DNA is TGTGCCAGCAGCTTAGCCCCGGGGTCGAGTGACGAGCAGTACTTC. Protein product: CASSLAPGSSDEQYF.